This T cell receptor (beta chain) was identified in a study of neurological immune-mediated disorders. Described time point: longitudinal time-point 1 (baseline). Germline V gene lookup returns CDR1 SGDLS and CDR2 YYNGEE. The CDR3 loop spans 14 amino acids. V was shortened by 3 bases and J by 6 bases, with 12 bases between the two germline ends. Each CDR3 protein is one row after TCRdb ran MiXCR on the 5' RACE reads. This table has over 70,000 distinct CDR3 sequences, roughly 10% appearing once. This sequence joins TRBV9 and TRBJ2-2; D is uncertain. The sequencing input was PBMCs. The sequence derives from a man aged 25 to 45 in good health. In nucleotides, the CDR3 is TGTGCCAGCAGCGGAATCACAGCATCCGGGGAGCTGTTTTTT. This gives the protein CASSGITASGELFF.